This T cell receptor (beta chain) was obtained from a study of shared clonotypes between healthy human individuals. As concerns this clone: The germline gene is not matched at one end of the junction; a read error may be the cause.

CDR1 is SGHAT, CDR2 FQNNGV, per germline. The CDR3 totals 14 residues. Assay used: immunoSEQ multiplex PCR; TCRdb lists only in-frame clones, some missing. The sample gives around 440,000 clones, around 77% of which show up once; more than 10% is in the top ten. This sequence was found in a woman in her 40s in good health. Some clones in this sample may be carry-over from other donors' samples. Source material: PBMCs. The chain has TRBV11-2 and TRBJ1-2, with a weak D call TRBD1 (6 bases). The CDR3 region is CASSPGQMNYGYTF. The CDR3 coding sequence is TGCGCCAGCAGCCCCGGACAGATGAACTATGGCTACACCTTC. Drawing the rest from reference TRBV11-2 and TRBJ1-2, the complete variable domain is EAGVAQSPRYKIIEKRQSVAFWCNPISGHATLYWYQQILGQGPKLLIQFQNNGVVDDSQLPKDRFSAERLKGVDSTLKIQPAKLEDSAVYLCASSPGQMNYGYTFGSGTRLTVV.